The clone carrying this T cell receptor beta chain was recorded only once. Antigen: not known. Reverse transcribing all isolated RNA meant expressed TCRB transcripts were sequenced. Data came from immunoSEQ multiplex PCR; TCRdb stores just in-frame clones and leaves some out. The sample holds 200,000 to 300,000 clones, about 71% seen once. Sorted CD4+ subsets: naive, central memory, regulatory, stem cell-like memory (CD45RO/CCR7/CD25/CD127/CD95/CD27 panel). The data stem from a study of beta chain features in type 1 diabetes. Study context: In age, gender and cell yields, patients were similar to healthy donors.

The V end lost 5 bases, the J end lost 5 bases, and 10 bases lay between the germline ends. This CDR3 has 11 residues. The germline CDR1 and CDR2 sequences are SQVTM and ANQGSEA. Overall study results and limits: Insertion counts at VDJ junctions were lower in type 1 diabetes patients, who also showed more deletions there. A cDNA-based sequencing approach could over-represent cells with high TCR expression.

The TCR sequence derives from a man aged 30-40 years in good health. Source material: naive CD4+ T cells from blood. The genes are TRBV29-1 and TRBJ2-7; D possibly matches TRBD1 or TRBD2 (5 bases each). This CDR3 reads CSVTGTDEQYF. The CDR3 nucleotides read TGCAGCGTTACGGGGACGGACGAGCAGTACTTC.